The T cell receptor (beta chain) described here comes from a study of T cells after yellow fever vaccination. General study points: Only a minor proportion of clonotypes was detected across both CD4 and CD8 compartments. Among primary-vaccination clones, most reappeared after the booster, at 96% for CD4 and more than 75% for CD8. Abundant clonotypes (contaminants from the bulk population) could be present in FACS-sorted repertoires.

As concerns this clonotype: Its antigen is not identified.

It was through 5'RACE template switching that TCR cDNA was made, with a universal primer site and UMIs added. TCRdb re-derived calls from the 5' RACE reads in MiXCR, one entry per CDR3 protein. The sample lists hundreds of thousands of distinct CDR3 sequences; approximately 4% were seen once. The trim removed 8 bases at V and 0 bases at J, leaving 10 bases unmatched. Per germline, CDR1 LGHDT and CDR2 YNNKEL (reference sequence). This CDR3 is 16 amino acids long. Here the sequenced sample was PBMCs, taken 5 days after the yellow fever booster vaccination. This TCR derives from a man younger than 35 who received the YFV17D yellow fever vaccine. J is TRBJ2-3 and V is TRBV3-1, with 8 bases matching TRBD2. Written as DNA, the CDR3 is TGTGCCAGCGCCAAGGTACGGGGGGGAAGCACAGATACGCAGTATTTT. Its translation: CASAKVRGGSTDTQYF.